The rows below give T cell receptor beta chains drawn from one sample of a study of blood T cell repertoires in COVID-19. Clones were sequenced by immunoSEQ multiplex PCR, and TCRdb holds only the in-frame ones, with some missing. The sample has 150,000 to 200,000 clones, 82% seen once. Material for sequencing was peripheral blood. The receptors come from a woman in her 70s with acute or convalescent COVID-19. Each CDR3 is given with its conserved first and last residue. D genes are given only for firm matches. Clone sizes are given selectively: once, few, many, or a class where the clone is expanded.

NA,TRBD1,14,TRBV5-6,TRBJ1-2,CASSPLGQTYGYTF,TGTGCCAGCAGCCCGCTGGGACAGACCTATGGCTACACCTTC
once,TRBD1,15,TRBV3-1/TRBV3-2,TRBJ1-5,CASSHGQEGNQPQHF,TGTGCCAGCAGCCACGGACAGGAAGGCAATCAGCCCCAGCATTTT
NA,TRBD1,13,TRBV18,TRBJ2-7,CASSTGAAYEQYF,TGTGCCAGCTCGACAGGGGCCGCTTACGAGCAGTACTTC
NA,NA,13,TRBV6-2/TRBV6-3,TRBJ2-7,CASSRGRAYEQYF,TGTGCCAGCAGCAGGGGCAGGGCCTACGAGCAGTACTTC
NA,TRBD1,15,TRBV13,TRBJ2-5,CASSSRTGYQETQYF,TGTGCCAGCAGCTCCCGGACAGGGTACCAAGAGACCCAGTACTTC
few,TRBD2,13,TRBV7-8,TRBJ2-5,CASSLDIGGARYF,TGTGCCAGCAGCTTAGATATCGGGGGGGCCCGGTACTTC
NA,NA,16,TRBV27,TRBJ2-7,CASSGGSRDLTYEQYF,TGTGCCAGCAGCGGAGGTTCCCGGGATCTCACTTACGAGCAGTACTTC
once,TRBD2,19,TRBV30,TRBJ2-1,CAWSPLAATSSGTYNEQFF,TGTGCCTGGAGTCCACTAGCGGCTACCTCTTCAGGGACCTACAATGAGCAGTTCTTC
NA,TRBD2,17,TRBV7-3,TRBJ2-3,CASSLGLAGGPPDTQYF,TGTGCCAGCAGCCTCGGACTAGCGGGGGGGCCCCCAGATACGCAGTATTTT
NA,NA,17,TRBV5-4,TRBJ2-5,CASSLDLREGGQETQYF,TGTGCCAGCAGCTTGGATCTCAGGGAGGGGGGACAAGAGACCCAGTACTTC
NA,NA,11,TRBV19,TRBJ1-1,CASSTVTEAFF,TGTGCCAGTAGTACTGTCACTGAAGCTTTCTTT
once,TRBD1,16,TRBV18,TRBJ1-2,CASSPGSGQGALGYTF,TGTGCCAGCTCACCCGGATCCGGACAGGGGGCGCTTGGCTACACCTTC
NA,TRBD1,14,TRBV28,TRBJ2-7,CASRRTGGSYEQYF,TGTGCCAGCAGGCGGACAGGTGGCTCCTACGAGCAGTACTTC
once,NA,13,TRBV6-2/TRBV6-3,TRBJ1-1,CASSYFDRFEAFF,TGTGCCAGCAGTTATTTTGACAGGTTTGAAGCTTTCTTT
few,TRBD1,14,TRBV6-2/TRBV6-3,TRBJ2-2,CASSLQGASGELFF,TGTGCCAGCAGTTTACAGGGGGCGTCCGGGGAGCTGTTTTTT
NA,NA,17,TRBV6-6,TRBJ2-1,CASSPTRLPGAYNEQFF,TGTGCCAGCAGTCCAACGAGACTCCCTGGAGCCTACAATGAGCAGTTCTTC
NA,TRBD1,15,TRBV18,TRBJ1-1,CASSHRDRVDHEAFF,TGTGCCAGCTCACACCGGGACAGGGTCGATCATGAAGCTTTCTTT
NA,NA,15,TRBV14,TRBJ1-2,CASSFLQGSHYGYTF,TGTGCCAGCAGCTTCCTCCAGGGGTCCCACTATGGCTACACCTTC
NA,TRBD1,14,TRBV24-1,TRBJ1-2,CATSDLDRGSGYTF,TGTGCCACCAGTGACCTCGACAGGGGATCTGGCTACACCTTC
NA,TRBD1,16,TRBV5-1,TRBJ1-6,CASSLAGAGGNSPLHF,TGCGCCAGCAGCTTGGCCGGGGCAGGGGGTAATTCACCCCTCCACTTT
NA,NA,15,TRBV5-1,TRBJ1-1,CASSGGVIMNTEAFF,TGCGCCAGCAGTGGAGGCGTTATCATGAACACTGAAGCTTTCTTT
once,TRBD1,13,TRBV29-1,TRBJ2-7,CSVEGQGAGEQYF,TGCAGCGTTGAAGGCCAGGGGGCCGGGGAGCAGTACTTC